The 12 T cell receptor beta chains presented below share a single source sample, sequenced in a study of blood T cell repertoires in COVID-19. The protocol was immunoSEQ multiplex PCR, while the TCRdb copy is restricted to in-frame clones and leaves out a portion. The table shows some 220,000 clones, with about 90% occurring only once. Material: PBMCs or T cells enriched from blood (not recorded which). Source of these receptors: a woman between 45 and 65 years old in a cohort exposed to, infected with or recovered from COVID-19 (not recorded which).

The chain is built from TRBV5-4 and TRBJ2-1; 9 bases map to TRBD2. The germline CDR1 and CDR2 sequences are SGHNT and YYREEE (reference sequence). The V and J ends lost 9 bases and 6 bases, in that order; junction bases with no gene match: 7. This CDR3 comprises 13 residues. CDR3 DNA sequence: TGTGCCATACCGGGACTAGCACTCAATGAGCAGTTCTTC. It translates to CAIPGLALNEQFF.

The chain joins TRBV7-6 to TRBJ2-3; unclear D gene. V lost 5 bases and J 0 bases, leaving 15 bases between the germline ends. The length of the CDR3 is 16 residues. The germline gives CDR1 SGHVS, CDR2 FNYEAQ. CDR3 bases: TGTGCCAGCAGCCTCCGGAGTCCGTTGAGCACAGATACGCAGTATTTT. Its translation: CASSLRSPLSTDTQYF.

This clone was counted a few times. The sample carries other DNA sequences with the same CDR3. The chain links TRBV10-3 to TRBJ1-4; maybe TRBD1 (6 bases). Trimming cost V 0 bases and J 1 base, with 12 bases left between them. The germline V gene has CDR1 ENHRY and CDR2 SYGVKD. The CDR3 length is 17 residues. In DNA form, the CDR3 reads TGTGCCATCAGTGAGTCGATAGTAGGGGGAACTAATGAAAAACTGTTTTTT. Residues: CAISESIVGGTNEKLFF.

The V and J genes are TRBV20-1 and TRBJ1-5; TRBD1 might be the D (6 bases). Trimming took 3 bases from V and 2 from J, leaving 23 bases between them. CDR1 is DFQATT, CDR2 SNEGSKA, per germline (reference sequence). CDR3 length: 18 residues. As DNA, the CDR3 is TGCAGTGCTAGTCCAGGGGTCAGGCGGTTGTTAGGCAATCAGCCCCAGCATTTT. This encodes CSASPGVRRLLGNQPQHF.

The CDR3 DNA follows: TGTGCCAGCAGTTACAGTAGAGATACGCAGTATTTT. As protein: CASSYSRDTQYF. V is TRBV6-5 and J is TRBJ2-3; no clear D. This CDR3 region has 12 residues. The germline V gene encodes CDR1 MNHEY and CDR2 SVGAGI. Trimming pared 2 bases from V and 5 bases from J, leaving 5 bases between.

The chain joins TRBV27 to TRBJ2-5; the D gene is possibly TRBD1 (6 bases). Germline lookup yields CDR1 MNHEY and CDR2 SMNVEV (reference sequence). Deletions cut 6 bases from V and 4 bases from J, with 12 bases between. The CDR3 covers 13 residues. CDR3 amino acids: CASRGQGRETQYF. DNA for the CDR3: TGTGCCAGCAGGGGGCAGGGGAGAGAGACCCAGTACTTC.

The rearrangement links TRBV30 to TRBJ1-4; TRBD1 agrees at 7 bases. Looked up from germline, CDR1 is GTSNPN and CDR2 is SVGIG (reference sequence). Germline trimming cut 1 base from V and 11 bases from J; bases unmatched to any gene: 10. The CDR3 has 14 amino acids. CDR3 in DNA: TGTGCCTGGAGTGAAGACAGGGTAGCAACTAAACTGTTTTTT. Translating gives CAWSEDRVATKLFF.

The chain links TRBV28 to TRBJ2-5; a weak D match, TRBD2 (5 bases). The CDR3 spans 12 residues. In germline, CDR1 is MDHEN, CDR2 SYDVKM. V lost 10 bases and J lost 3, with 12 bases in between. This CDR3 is CATIGVEETQYF. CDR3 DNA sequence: TGTGCCACCATCGGGGTAGAAGAGACCCAGTACTTC.

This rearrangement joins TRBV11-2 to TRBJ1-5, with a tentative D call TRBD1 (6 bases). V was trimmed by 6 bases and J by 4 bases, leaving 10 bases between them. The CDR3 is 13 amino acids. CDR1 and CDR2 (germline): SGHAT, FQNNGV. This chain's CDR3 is CASSQGHNQPQHF. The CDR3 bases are TGTGCCAGCAGTCAGGGGCATAATCAGCCCCAGCATTTT.

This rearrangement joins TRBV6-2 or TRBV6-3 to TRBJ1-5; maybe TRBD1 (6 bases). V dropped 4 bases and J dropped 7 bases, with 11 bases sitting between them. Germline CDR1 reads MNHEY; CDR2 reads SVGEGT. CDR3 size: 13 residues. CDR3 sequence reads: CASSWQGLQPQHF. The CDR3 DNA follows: TGTGCCAGCAGTTGGCAGGGGCTCCAGCCCCAGCATTTT.

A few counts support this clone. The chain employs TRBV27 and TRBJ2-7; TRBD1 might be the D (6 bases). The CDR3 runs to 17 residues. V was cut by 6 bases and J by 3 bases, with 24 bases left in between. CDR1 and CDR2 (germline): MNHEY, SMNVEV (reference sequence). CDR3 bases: TGTGCCAGCAGGTCTTTAGGGACACTCAAAGGAGACTACGAGCAGTACTTC. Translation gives CASRSLGTLKGDYEQYF.

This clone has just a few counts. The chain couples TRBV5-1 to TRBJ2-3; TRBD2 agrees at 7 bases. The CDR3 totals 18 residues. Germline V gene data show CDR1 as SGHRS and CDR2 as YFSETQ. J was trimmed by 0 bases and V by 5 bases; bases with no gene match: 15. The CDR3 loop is CASSGERGQITSTDTQYF. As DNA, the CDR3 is TGCGCCAGCAGTGGGGAGCGGGGCCAAATCACTAGCACAGATACGCAGTATTTT.